The rows below give T cell receptor beta chains drawn from one sample of a study of Tregs in tolerant kidney transplant recipients. The repertoire was sequenced with immunoSEQ multiplex PCR; TCRdb's copy has only in-frame clones and lacks some. The profile shows tens of thousands of clones, around 83% of them singletons. Material: CD4+ T cells from blood. These receptors were obtained from a human donor in good health. Both conserved end residues are part of each CDR3. A D gene is named only where the DNA matches it firmly. A clone size is listed for some rows: how often the clone was seen (once, few, many), or a class if it is expanded.

size	D	J	V	length	DNA	CDR3
NA	NA	TRBJ2-1	TRBV7-9	17	TGTGCCAGCAGCGGAGGTGCGTTGGCGTCCGTCTACAATGAGCAGTTCTTC	CASSGGALASVYNEQFF
NA	TRBD1	TRBJ1-2	TRBV6-1	14	TGTGCCAGCAGTGAAGCGTGGGCAGGGGGAGGCTACACCTTC	CASSEAWAGGGYTF
NA	TRBD2	TRBJ2-3	TRBV10-3	18	TGTGCCATCAGTCGACCTAGCGGGAGGTCGTTGTCCACAGATACGCAGTATTTT	CAISRPSGRSLSTDTQYF
NA	NA	TRBJ1-4	TRBV11-2	13	TGTGCCAGCAGCCGGTTGGGGTCTGAAAAACTGTTTTTT	CASSRLGSEKLFF
NA	NA	TRBJ1-2	TRBV6-5	13	TGTGCCAGCAGCCACGGGACCCGGGATGGCTACACCTTC	CASSHGTRDGYTF
medium-sized	NA	TRBJ1-6	TRBV18	13	TGTGCCAGCTCACCAAATCCGGACTCACCCCTCCACTTT	CASSPNPDSPLHF
medium-sized	NA	TRBJ1-2	TRBV4-3	13	TGCGCCAGCAGCCAGGTCGGGGGCGATGGCTACACCTTC	CASSQVGGDGYTF
NA	NA	TRBJ1-2	TRBV7-8	14	TGTGCCAGCAGCTTAGGAGGTCTGCGCTATGGCTACACCTTC	CASSLGGLRYGYTF
NA	NA	TRBJ2-3	TRBV18	14	TGTGCCAGCTCACCAGGAGGGCTAGCAGATACGCAGTATTTT	CASSPGGLADTQYF
few	TRBD1	TRBJ1-2	TRBV27	12	TGTGCCCTACAGGGGGACAACTATGGCTACACCTTC	CALQGDNYGYTF
NA	NA	TRBJ1-1	TRBV5-1	16	TGCGCCAGCAGCTTGAGACCCTCCTCAGGGAGTACTGAAGCTTTCTTT	CASSLRPSSGSTEAFF
NA	NA	TRBJ1-2	TRBV30	15	TGTGCCTGGAGTGTACGAGTGGACACAAACTATGGCTACACCTTC	CAWSVRVDTNYGYTF
NA	NA	TRBJ2-5	TRBV11-1	14	TGTGCCAGCAGCTTCTATGGGGGCGGCGGGACCCAGTACTTC	CASSFYGGGGTQYF
NA	NA	TRBJ2-4	TRBV6-5	14	TGTGCCAGCAGTGAGGGGTTTTCCAAAAACATTCAGTACTTC	CASSEGFSKNIQYF